This T cell receptor beta chain originates from a study of blood T cell repertoires in COVID-19 (dated by TCRdb to 2018 to 2020). Study-level background: Samples from collaborators originated in the United States, Italy and Spain and spanned both the acute and convalescent phases of COVID-19. The prospective study material was composed of cDNA or gDNA derived from T cells, B-cell-depleted T cells, or PBMCs. A freely available public database, intended as a resource for researchers studying the immune response to SARS-CoV-2, is where the repertoires were released. The dataset comprised deeply sampled blood TCRbeta repertoires from subjects exposed to, actively infected with, or recovered from COVID-19. Samples were obtained from the ongoing ImmuneRACE study (first 160 participants) and from over 1,000 subjects provided by 6 global collaborators. Where available, HLA class I and class II types were obtained from metadata supplied by the sample provider rather than from assay-based typing. A de-identified subject ID, COVID-19 status, age in years and sex were almost always included in the sample metadata.

The immunoSEQ Assay, a bias-controlled multiplex PCR, was used to amplify TCRbeta CDR3 regions from genomic DNA. The original pipeline was this. The number of nucleated cells in each sample was estimated by amplification of reference gene primers within the assay. To quantify the absolute abundance of each unique TCRbeta CDR3 rearrangement, sequence reads were collapsed and filtered. For each sample, productive Simpson clonality was calculated as the square root of Simpson's diversity index over productive rearrangements. Held by TCRdb, this immuneACCESS table contains in-frame sequences only and omits some clones. Under half of the omission traces to an unresolved V gene where checked; the cause of the rest is unknown. V, J and clone size derive from that table, while D and trimming were established from the DNA sequence. Across this sample there are over 90,000 clones, with approximately 80% seen only once. The ten largest clones capture around 4.5% of the sample.

On this clone: What this receptor recognizes is not known. The input lacks base qualities; no much larger clone sits a single base away.

The germline V gene encodes CDR1 GTSNPN and CDR2 SVGIG (reference sequence). The CDR3 measures 12 amino acids from cysteine to phenylalanine. Only CDR3 DNA remains: 36 bases, in frame from the first base. The V end gives up 3 bases and the J end 7 bases, leaving 5 bases in the junction not matched to a gene. Each collaborating institution followed its own protocols to collect whole blood in K2EDTA tubes. For TCRbeta analysis, collaborator samples were shipped as frozen whole blood, as isolated PBMCs, or as DNA extracted from either sample type. Findings and caveats that apply to the study as a whole: The amount of clinical and demographic metadata varied by source and participant and was provided uncurated.

The chain employs TRBV30 and TRBJ1-2, with 7 junctional bases fitting TRBD1. The sequence was collected from a human donor in a cohort sampled during active COVID-19. The sequencing input was peripheral blood. The CDR3 protein is CAWRLTGSGYTF. The nucleotides are TGTGCCTGGAGACTGACAGGGTCTGGCTACACCTTC.